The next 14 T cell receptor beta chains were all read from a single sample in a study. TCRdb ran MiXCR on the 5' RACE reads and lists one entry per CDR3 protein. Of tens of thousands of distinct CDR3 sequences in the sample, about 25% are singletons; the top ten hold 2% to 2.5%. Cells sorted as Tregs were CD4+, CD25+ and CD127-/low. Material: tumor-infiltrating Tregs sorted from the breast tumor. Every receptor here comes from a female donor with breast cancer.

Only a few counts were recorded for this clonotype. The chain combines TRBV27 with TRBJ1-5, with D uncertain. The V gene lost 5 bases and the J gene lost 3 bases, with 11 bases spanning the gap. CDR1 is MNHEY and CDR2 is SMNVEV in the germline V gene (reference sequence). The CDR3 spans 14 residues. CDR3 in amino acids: CASSPGWSNQPQHF. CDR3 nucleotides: TGTGCCAGCAGTCCTGGGTGGTCCAATCAGCCCCAGCATTTT.

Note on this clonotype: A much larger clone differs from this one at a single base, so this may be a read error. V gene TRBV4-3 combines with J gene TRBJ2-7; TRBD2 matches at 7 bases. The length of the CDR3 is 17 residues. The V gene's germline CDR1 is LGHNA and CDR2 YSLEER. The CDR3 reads CASSQEASGKTSHEQYF. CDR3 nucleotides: TGCGCCAGCAGCCAAGAGGCTAGCGGCAAAACCTCCCACGAGCAGTACTTC.

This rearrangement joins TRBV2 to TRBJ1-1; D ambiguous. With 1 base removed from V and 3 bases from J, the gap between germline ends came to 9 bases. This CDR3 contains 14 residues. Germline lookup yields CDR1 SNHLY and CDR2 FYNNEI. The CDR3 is CASSEVFSDTEAFF. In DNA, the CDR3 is TGTGCCAGCAGTGAAGTCTTCTCGGACACTGAAGCTTTCTTT.

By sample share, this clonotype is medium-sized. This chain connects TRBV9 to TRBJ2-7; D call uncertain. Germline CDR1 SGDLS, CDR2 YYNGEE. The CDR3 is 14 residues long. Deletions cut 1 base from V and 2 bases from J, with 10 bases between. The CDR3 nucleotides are TGTGCCAGCAGCGTATGGCCCTACACCTACGAGCAGTACTTC. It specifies CASSVWPYTYEQYF.

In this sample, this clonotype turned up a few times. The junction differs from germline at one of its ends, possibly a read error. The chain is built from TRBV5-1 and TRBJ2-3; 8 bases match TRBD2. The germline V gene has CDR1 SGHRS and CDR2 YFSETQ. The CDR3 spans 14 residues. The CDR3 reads CASGLTSGTDTQYF. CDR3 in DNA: TGCGCCAGCGGCTTGACTAGCGGCACAGATACGCAGTATTTT.

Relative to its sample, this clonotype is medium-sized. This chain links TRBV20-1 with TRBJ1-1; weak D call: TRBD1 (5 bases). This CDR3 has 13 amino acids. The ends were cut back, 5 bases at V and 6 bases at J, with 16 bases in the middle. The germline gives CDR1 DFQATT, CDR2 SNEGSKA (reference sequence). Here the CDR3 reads CSAPGTFGAEAFF. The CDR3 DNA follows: TGCAGTGCTCCAGGGACCTTTGGGGCTGAAGCTTTCTTT.

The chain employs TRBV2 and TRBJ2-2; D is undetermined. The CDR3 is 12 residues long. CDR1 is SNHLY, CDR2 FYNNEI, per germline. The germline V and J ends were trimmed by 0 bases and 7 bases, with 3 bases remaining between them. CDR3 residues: CASSEAGGELFF. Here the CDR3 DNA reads TGTGCCAGCAGTGAAGCAGGCGGGGAGCTGTTTTTT.

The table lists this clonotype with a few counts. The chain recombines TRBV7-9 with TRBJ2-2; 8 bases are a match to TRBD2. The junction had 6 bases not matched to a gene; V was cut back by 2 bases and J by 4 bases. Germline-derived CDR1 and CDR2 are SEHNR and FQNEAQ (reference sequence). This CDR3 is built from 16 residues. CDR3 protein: CASSLLAGPTTGELFF. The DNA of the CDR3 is TGTGCCAGCAGCTTATTAGCGGGACCCACCACCGGGGAGCTGTTTTTT.

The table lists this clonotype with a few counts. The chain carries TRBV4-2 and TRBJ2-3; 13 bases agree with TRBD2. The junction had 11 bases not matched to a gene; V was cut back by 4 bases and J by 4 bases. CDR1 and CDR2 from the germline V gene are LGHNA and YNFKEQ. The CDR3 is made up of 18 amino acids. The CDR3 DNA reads TGTGCCAGCAGCCGCGCTCGGACTAGCGGGAGTGGCGCAGATACGCAGTATTTT. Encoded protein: CASSRARTSGSGADTQYF.

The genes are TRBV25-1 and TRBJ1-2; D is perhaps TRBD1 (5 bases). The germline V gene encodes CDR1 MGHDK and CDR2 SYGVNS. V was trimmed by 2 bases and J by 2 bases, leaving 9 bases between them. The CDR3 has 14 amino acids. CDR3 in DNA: TGTGCCAGCAGTGAAGGGGCAGCGAACTATGGCTACACCTTC. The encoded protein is CASSEGAANYGYTF.

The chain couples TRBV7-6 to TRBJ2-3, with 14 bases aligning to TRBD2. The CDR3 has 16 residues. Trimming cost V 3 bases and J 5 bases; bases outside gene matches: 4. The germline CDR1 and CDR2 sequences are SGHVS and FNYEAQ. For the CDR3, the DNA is TGTGCCAGCAGCTTGGGGACTAGCGGGAGTAAAGATACGCAGTATTTT. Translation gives CASSLGTSGSKDTQYF.

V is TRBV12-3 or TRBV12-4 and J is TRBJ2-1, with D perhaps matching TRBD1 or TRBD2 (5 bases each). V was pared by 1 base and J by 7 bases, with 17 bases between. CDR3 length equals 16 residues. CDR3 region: CASSLVDSGSRNEQFF. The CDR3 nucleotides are TGTGCCAGCAGTTTAGTAGATTCAGGGAGTCGGAATGAGCAGTTCTTC.

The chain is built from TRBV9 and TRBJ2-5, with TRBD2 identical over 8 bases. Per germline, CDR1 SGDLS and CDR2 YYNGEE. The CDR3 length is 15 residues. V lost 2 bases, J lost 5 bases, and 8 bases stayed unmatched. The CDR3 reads CASSVNPGLGETQYF. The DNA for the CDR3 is TGTGCCAGCAGCGTCAATCCGGGACTAGGGGAGACCCAGTACTTC.

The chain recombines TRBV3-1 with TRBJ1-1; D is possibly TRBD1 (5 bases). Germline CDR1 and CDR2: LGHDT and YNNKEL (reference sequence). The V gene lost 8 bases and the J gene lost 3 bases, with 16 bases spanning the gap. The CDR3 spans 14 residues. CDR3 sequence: CASGPQGDHTEAFF. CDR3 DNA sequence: TGTGCCAGCGGCCCCCAGGGTGATCACACTGAAGCTTTCTTT. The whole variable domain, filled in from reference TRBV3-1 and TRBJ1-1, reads DTAVSQTPKYLVTQMGNDKSIKCEQNLGHDTMYWYKQDSKKFLKIMFSYNNKELIINETVPNRFSPKSPDKAHLNLHINSLELGDSAVYFCASGPQGDHTEAFFGQGTRLTVV.